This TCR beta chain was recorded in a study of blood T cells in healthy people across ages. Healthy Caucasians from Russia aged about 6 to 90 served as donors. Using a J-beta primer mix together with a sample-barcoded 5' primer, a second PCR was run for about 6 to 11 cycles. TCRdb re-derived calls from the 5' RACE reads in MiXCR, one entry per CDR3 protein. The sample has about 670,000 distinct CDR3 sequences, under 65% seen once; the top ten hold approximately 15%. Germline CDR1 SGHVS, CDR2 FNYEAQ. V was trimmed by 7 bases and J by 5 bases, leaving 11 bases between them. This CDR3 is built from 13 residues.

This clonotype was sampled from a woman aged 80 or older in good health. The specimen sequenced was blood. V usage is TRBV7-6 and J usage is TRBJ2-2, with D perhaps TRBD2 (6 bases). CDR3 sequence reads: CASTGAGTGELFF. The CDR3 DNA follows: TGTGCCAGCACGGGAGCAGGGACCGGGGAGCTGTTTTTT.